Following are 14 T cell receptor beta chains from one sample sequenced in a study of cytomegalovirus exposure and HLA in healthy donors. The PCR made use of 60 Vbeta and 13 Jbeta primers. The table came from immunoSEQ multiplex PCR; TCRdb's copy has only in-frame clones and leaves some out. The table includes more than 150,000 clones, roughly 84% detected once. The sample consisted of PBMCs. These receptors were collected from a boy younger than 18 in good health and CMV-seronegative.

The CDR3 here is CASSPRLAGDLGELFF. The DNA for the CDR3 is TGTGCCAGCAGCCCCAGACTAGCGGGAGATCTCGGGGAGCTGTTTTTT. The J gene is TRBJ2-2, the V gene TRBV9; 12 bases align to TRBD2. Per the germline V gene, CDR1 is SGDLS and CDR2 is YYNGEE. V was clipped by 4 bases and J by 7 bases; unmatched bases: 8. The CDR3 has 16 amino acids.

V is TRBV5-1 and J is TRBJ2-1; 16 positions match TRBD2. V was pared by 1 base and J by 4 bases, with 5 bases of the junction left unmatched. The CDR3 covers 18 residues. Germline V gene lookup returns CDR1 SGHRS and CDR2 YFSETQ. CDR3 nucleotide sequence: TGCGCCAGCAGCTTGTCGGGACTAGCGGGGGGGCGTTACAATGAGCAGTTCTTC. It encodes CASSLSGLAGGRYNEQFF. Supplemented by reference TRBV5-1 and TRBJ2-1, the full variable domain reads KAGVTQTPRYLIKTRGQQVTLSCSPISGHRSVSWYQQTPGQGLQFLFEYFSETQRNKGNFPGRFSGRQFSNSRSEMNVSTLELGDSALYLCASSLSGLAGGRYNEQFFGPGTRLTVL.

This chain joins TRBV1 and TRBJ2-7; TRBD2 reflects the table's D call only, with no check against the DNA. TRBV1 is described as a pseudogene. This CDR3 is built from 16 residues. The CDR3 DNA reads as TGCACCAGCAGCCAAGATTCGAGGACTAGCTTTTACGAGCAGTACTTC. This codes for CTSSQDSRTSFYEQYF.

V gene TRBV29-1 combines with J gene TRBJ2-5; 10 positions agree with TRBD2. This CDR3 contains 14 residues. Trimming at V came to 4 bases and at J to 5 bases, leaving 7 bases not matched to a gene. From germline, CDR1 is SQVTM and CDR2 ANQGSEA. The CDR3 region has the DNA TGCAGCGTTGTTAAGACTAGCGGGCGGGAGACCCAGTACTTC. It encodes CSVVKTSGRETQYF.

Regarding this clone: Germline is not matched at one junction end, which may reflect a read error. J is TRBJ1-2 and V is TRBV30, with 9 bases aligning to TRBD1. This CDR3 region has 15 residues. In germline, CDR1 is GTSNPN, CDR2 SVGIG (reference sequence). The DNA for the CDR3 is TGTGCCCGGAGTCCGGACAGGGGACAGAACTATGGCTACACCTTC. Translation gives CARSPDRGQNYGYTF.

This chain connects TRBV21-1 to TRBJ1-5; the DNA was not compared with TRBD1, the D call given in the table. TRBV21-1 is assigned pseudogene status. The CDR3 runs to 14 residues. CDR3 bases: TGTGCCAGCAGCAAAGGACATAGCAATCAGCCCCAGCATTTT. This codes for CASSKGHSNQPQHF.

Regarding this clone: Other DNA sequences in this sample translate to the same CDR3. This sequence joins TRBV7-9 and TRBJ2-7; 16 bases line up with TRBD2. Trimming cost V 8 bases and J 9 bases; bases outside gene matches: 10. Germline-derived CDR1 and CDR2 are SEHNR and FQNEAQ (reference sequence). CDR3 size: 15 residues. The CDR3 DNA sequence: TGTGCCAGCGCCTCCTTAGGGACTAGCGGGAGGGGGCAGTACTTC. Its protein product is CASASLGTSGRGQYF. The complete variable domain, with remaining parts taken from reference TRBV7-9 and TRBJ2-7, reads DTGVSQNPRHKITKRGQNVTFRCDPISEHNRLYWYRQTLGQGPEFLTYFQNEAQLEKSRLLSDRFSAERPKGSFSTLEIQRTEQGDSAMYLCASASLGTSGRGQYFGPGTRLTVT.

The CDR3 spells CASHLIRGLTEAFF. In nucleotides, the CDR3 is TGTGCCAGCCACCTTATCAGGGGTTTAACTGAAGCTTTCTTT. The gene calls are TRBV7-8 and TRBJ1-1; perhaps TRBD1 as D (6 bases). V lost 8 bases, J lost 5 bases, and 18 bases lay in between. This CDR3 is 14 amino acids long. Germline loops: CDR1 SGHVS, CDR2 FQNEAQ.

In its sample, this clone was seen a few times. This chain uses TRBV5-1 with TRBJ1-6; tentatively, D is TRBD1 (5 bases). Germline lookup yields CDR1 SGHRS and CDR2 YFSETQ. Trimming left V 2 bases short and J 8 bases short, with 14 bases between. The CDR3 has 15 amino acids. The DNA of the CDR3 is TGCGCCAGCAGCTTTTCCAGGGTTTTGGATTCACCCCTCCACTTT. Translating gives CASSFSRVLDSPLHF.

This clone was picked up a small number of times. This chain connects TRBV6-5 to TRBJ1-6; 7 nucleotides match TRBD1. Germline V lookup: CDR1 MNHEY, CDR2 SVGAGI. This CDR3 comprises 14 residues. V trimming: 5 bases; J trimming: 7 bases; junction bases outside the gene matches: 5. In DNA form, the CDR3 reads TGTGCCAGCAGTCCACAGGGGACCAATTCACCCCTCCACTTT. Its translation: CASSPQGTNSPLHF.

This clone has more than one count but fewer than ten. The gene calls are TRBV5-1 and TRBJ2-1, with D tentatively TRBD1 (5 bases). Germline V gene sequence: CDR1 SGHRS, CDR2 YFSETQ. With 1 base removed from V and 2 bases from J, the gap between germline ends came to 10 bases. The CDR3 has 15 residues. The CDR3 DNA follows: TGCGCCAGCAGCTTGAGGGGTGGCCCCTACAATGAGCAGTTCTTC. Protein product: CASSLRGGPYNEQFF.

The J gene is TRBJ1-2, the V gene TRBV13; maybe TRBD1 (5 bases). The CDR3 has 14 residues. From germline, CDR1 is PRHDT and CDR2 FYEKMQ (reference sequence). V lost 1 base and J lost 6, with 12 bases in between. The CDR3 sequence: CASSLAGRDNGYTF. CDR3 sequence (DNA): TGTGCCAGCAGCTTAGCGGGCAGGGATAATGGCTACACCTTC.

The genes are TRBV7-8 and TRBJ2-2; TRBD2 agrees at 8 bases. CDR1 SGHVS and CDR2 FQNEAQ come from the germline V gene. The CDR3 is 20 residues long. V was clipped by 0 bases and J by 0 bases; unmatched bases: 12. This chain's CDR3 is CASSLAETSALTSNTGELFF. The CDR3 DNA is TGTGCCAGCAGCTTAGCGGAGACTAGCGCCCTTACCTCGAACACCGGGGAGCTGTTTTTT.

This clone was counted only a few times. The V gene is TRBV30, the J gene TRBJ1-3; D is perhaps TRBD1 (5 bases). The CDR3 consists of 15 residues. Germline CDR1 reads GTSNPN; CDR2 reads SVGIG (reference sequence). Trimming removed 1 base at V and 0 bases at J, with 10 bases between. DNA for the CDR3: TGTGCCTGGAGTGGGGGCAGCAGCTCTGGAAACACCATATATTTT. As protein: CAWSGGSSSGNTIYF.